These T cell receptor beta chains were read from a single sample in a study of human T cells and chemical hapten exposure. TCRdb itself ran the RACE reads through MiXCR, one entry per CDR3 protein. Among 330,000 or so distinct CDR3 sequences listed, around 6% were seen once. This specimen consisted of whole blood, obtained in connection with sensitization to the hapten diphenylcyclopropenone (DPC). The receptor source for this set is a woman between 18 and 29 years old with alopecia areata. Some clones in this sample may be carry-over from other donors' samples. The CDR3 runs from the conserved cysteine through the conserved F or W. The D gene is left open where the match is weak. Not every row has a clone size; where given, it reads once, few, many or a size class.

abundance,j_gene,d_gene,v_gene,CDR3nt,CDR3aa
many,TRBJ1-5,-,TRBV4-3,TGCGCCAGCAGCCAAGAGACGGGTCAGCCCCAGCATTTT,CASSQETGQPQHF
few,TRBJ2-2,TRBD2,TRBV12-3/TRBV12-4,TGTGCCAGCAGTTTGGGCAGGCTAGCGGGCACCGGGGAGCTGTTTTTT,CASSLGRLAGTGELFF
many,TRBJ1-4,-,TRBV7-2,TGTGCCAGCAGCAGACAGAGCCCTAATGAAAAACTGTTTTTT,CASSRQSPNEKLFF
many,TRBJ2-3,TRBD2,TRBV7-2,TGTGCCAGCAGCTTAGAGGGAGCGGGGTTCACAGATACGCAGTATTTT,CASSLEGAGFTDTQYF
many,TRBJ1-5,-,TRBV20-1,TGCAGTGCTAGAGAGACAGGCAATCAGCCCCAGCATTTT,CSARETGNQPQHF
many,TRBJ2-3,-,TRBV6-2/TRBV6-3,TGTGCCAGCAGCCAACGGCCGGATACGCAGTATTTT,CASSQRPDTQYF
-,TRBJ1-2,-,TRBV12-3/TRBV12-4,TGTGCCATCGCGACGGATTACTATGGCTACACCTTC,CAIATDYYGYTF
few,TRBJ1-3,-,TRBV6-5,TGTGCCAGCAGTGAACAGGGTCGGGGAAACACCATATATTTT,CASSEQGRGNTIYF
few,TRBJ1-5,-,TRBV4-2,TGTGCCAGCAGCCAAGATCCCCTCCTTGGGCAGGGCAATCAGCCCCAGCATTTT,CASSQDPLLGQGNQPQHF
many,TRBJ1-1,TRBD1,TRBV5-1,TGCGCCAGCAGCGACTGGGACAGGGGGCTGGTTGTAGCTTTCTTT,CASSDWDRGLVVAFF
once,TRBJ2-3,-,TRBV7-2,TGTGCCAGCAGTTCGGGGGCAGCCCAAACAGATACGCAGTATTTT,CASSSGAAQTDTQYF
many,TRBJ1-1,TRBD1,TRBV6-2/TRBV6-3,TGTGCCAGCAGGCGGGGACAGGCTGCTTTAGCTTTCTTT,CASRRGQAALAFF
-,TRBJ1-2,-,TRBV10-3,TGTGCCATCAGTGATAATGGTGGTGGCTACACCTTC,CAISDNGGGYTF
few,TRBJ1-1,-,TRBV7-2,TGTGCCAGCAGCTTAGCTAACCGAGGGGGAAGTTGGGCTGAAGCTTTCTTT,CASSLANRGGSWAEAFF
few,TRBJ2-5,-,TRBV20-1,TGCAGTGCTAGAGACGGAGGGGAGACCCAGTACTTC,CSARDGGETQYF
-,TRBJ2-5,-,TRBV6-2/TRBV6-3,TGTGCCAGCAGATTTGTGGGGAACCAAGAGACCCAGTACTTC,CASRFVGNQETQYF
many,TRBJ1-2,-,TRBV6-5,TGTGCCAGCGGATCCAACAGCTATGGCTACACCTTC,CASGSNSYGYTF
-,TRBJ2-1,-,TRBV6-9,TGTGCCAGCAGTTTAGGGGCTAGGTATGAGCAGTTCTTC,CASSLGARYEQFF
few,TRBJ2-3,TRBD2,TRBV4-3,TGCGCCAGCAGCCAAGACTGGCGGGGGTCAGATACGCAGTATTTT,CASSQDWRGSDTQYF
many,TRBJ1-2,-,TRBV6-6,TGTGCCAGCAGTCGCTGGACAGTTGCTACCGCTAACTATGGCTACACCTTC,CASSRWTVATANYGYTF
-,TRBJ2-7,-,TRBV4-2,TGTGCCAGCAGCCAAGAGGTCCCCTACGAGCAGTACTTC,CASSQEVPYEQYF
few,TRBJ1-5,TRBD1,TRBV3-1,TGTGCCAGCAGCCAAGGACAGGGGGCGGACAATCAGCCCCAGCATTTT,CASSQGQGADNQPQHF
many,TRBJ1-1,-,TRBV7-2,TGTGCCAGCAGCTTAGTGGCGGCTGAAGCTTTCTTT,CASSLVAAEAFF
few,TRBJ1-6,TRBD1,TRBV20-1,TGCAGTGCTAGAGATCGGGACAGGGGGAATTCACCCCTCCACTTT,CSARDRDRGNSPLHF
few,TRBJ2-3,TRBD2,TRBV6-5,TGTGCCAGCATCCTCGGGGGGGCGCAGTATTTT,CASILGGAQYF
few,TRBJ2-4,-,TRBV6-2/TRBV6-3,TGTGCCAGCAGTTACGACAGATTAGCCAAAAACATTCAGTACTTC,CASSYDRLAKNIQYF
few,TRBJ2-1,TRBD2,TRBV7-9,TGTGCCAGCAGCAGGGAGGGACATGAGCAGTTCTTC,CASSREGHEQFF
few,TRBJ2-6,TRBD1,TRBV5-8,TGTGCCAGCAGCGAGTGGACAGGATCTGGGGCCAACGTCCTGACTTTC,CASSEWTGSGANVLTF
few,TRBJ1-1,TRBD1,TRBV18,TGTGCCAGCTCACAGGGACAGGGCACTGAAGCTTTCTTT,CASSQGQGTEAFF
few,TRBJ2-7,-,TRBV7-3,TGTGCCAGCAGCTTAGGCGCGAAGCCCTACGAGCAGTACTTC,CASSLGAKPYEQYF
few,TRBJ1-2,-,TRBV5-1,TGCGCCAGCAGCTTGGATGCGGGGGGAGCTGGCTACACCTTC,CASSLDAGGAGYTF
many,TRBJ1-2,TRBD1,TRBV7-2,TGTGCCAGCAGCGTGGGACAGGGGGATGGCTACACCTTC,CASSVGQGDGYTF
many,TRBJ1-1,-,TRBV4-3,TGCGCCAGCAGCCAGTGGACGGGGGTGAGCACTGAAGCTTTCTTT,CASSQWTGVSTEAFF